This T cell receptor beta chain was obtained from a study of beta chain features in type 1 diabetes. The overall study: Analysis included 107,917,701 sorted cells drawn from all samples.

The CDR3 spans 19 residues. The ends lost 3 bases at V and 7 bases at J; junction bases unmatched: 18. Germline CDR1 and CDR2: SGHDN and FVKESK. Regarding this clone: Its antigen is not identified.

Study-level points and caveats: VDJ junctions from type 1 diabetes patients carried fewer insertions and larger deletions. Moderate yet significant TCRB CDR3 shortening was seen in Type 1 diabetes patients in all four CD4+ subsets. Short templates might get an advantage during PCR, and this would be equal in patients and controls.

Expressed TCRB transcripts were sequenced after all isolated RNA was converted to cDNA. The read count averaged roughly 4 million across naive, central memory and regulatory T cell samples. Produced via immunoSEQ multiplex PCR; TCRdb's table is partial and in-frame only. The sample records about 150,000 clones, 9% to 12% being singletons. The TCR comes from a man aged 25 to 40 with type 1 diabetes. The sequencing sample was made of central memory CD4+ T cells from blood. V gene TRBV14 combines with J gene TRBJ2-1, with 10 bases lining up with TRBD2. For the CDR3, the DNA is TGTGCCAGCAGCCACCTAGGGGCTAGCGGGAGAACGGGGAGGAATGAGCAGTTCTTC. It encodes CASSHLGASGRTGRNEQFF.